Following are 27 T cell receptor beta chains from one sample sequenced in a study of T cells in Graves' hyperthyroidism and ophthalmopathy. TCR beta CDR3 regions were amplified from RNA transcripts. TCR CDR3 regions were first amplified by RT-PCR with HTBI primers. TCRdb used MiXCR to reprocess the multiplex PCR reads, holding one entry per CDR3 protein. The table shows roughly 290,000 distinct CDR3 sequences, with approximately 12% occurring only once. The sample was blood. The receptor source for this set is a woman in her twenties or thirties with Graves' hyperthyroidism that later progressed to Graves' ophthalmopathy.

The V call is TRBV6-1, the J call TRBJ2-5, with TRBD1 identical over 8 bases. The CDR3 runs 16 residues. Trimming removed 2 bases from V and 1 base from J; junction bases left unmatched: 6. Per germline, CDR1 MNHNS and CDR2 SASEGT. The CDR3 DNA follows: TGTGCCAGCAGTGAATCCTCCGGGACAGGCCAAGAGACCCAGTACTTC. The encoded protein is CASSESSGTGQETQYF.

Many counts were recorded for this clonotype. The chain combines TRBV20-1 with TRBJ2-2; possible D gene TRBD1, 6 bases. Per the germline V gene, CDR1 is DFQATT and CDR2 is SNEGSKA (reference sequence). V lost 3 bases and J lost 5, with 13 bases in between. The CDR3 runs 14 residues. Written as DNA, the CDR3 is TGCAGTGCTAGGTTGGGGGCTAAGACCGGGGAGCTGTTTTTT. Amino acid sequence: CSARLGAKTGELFF.

This clonotype has at least ten counts. The chain couples TRBV10-3 to TRBJ2-7; D is undetermined. CDR3 size: 12 residues. The germline V gene has CDR1 ENHRY and CDR2 SYGVKD. V lost 10 bases and J lost 6, with 16 bases in between. For the CDR3, the DNA is TGTGCCACCTCAGTACAAGGGCGCGAGCAGTACTTC. It codes for CATSVQGREQYF.

The chain couples TRBV30 to TRBJ2-7; 8 bases are a match to TRBD2. The CDR3 is 13 residues long. V shed 4 bases and J 4 bases; nucleotides not matched to a gene: 6. Germline CDR1 GTSNPN, CDR2 SVGIG (reference sequence). In DNA, the CDR3 is TGTGCCTGGACCAGCGGGAGTCGGTACGAGCAGTACTTC. It is translated as CAWTSGSRYEQYF.

This clonotype was counted between two and nine times. The chain uses TRBV19 and TRBJ2-7; D is possibly TRBD1 or TRBD2 (5 bases each). V shed 3 bases and J shed 6 bases, with 6 bases lying between them. Germline loops: CDR1 LNHDA, CDR2 SQIVND (reference sequence). The CDR3 consists of 11 residues. The CDR3 DNA reads as TGTGCCAGTAGTATGGGGACCGAGCAGTACTTC. This translates into CASSMGTEQYF.

This clonotype was counted at least ten times. CDR3 residues: CSVEPLDVTNPYEQYF. The CDR3 region has the DNA TGCAGCGTTGAGCCCCTGGACGTAACGAACCCCTACGAGCAGTACTTC. The chain recombines TRBV29-1 with TRBJ2-7; no clear D gene. V was pared by 3 bases and J by 2 bases, with 20 bases between. The CDR3 has 16 residues. Looked up from germline, CDR1 is SQVTM and CDR2 is ANQGSEA.

This clonotype was detected ten times or more. The chain has TRBV11-2 and TRBJ2-1; D possibly corresponds to TRBD2 (5 bases). The CDR3 is 15 residues long. Germline lookup yields CDR1 SGHAT and CDR2 FQNNGV. V was cut by 4 bases and J by 0 bases, with 10 bases left in between. The CDR3 DNA follows: TGTGCCAGCAGCTCAGGACTTAACTCCTACAATGAGCAGTTCTTC. Its protein product is CASSSGLNSYNEQFF. Full variable domain (outside the CDR3, taken from reference TRBV11-2 and TRBJ2-1): EAGVAQSPRYKIIEKRQSVAFWCNPISGHATLYWYQQILGQGPKLLIQFQNNGVVDDSQLPKDRFSAERLKGVDSTLKIQPAKLEDSAVYLCASSSGLNSYNEQFFGPGTRLTVL.

Regarding this clonotype: One end of the junction fails to match germline, which may point to a read error. The rearrangement joins TRBV27 to TRBJ2-7; maybe TRBD1 (5 bases). Germline assignment: CDR1 MNHEY and CDR2 SMNVEV (reference sequence). This CDR3 region has 15 residues. This CDR3 is CAGSLITGLIYEQYF. In DNA, the CDR3 is TGTGCCGGCAGTTTAATCACAGGTCTTATCTACGAGCAGTACTTC.

This clonotype was recorded at least ten times. V and J are TRBV2 and TRBJ1-1; D uncertain. The CDR3 runs 11 residues. Per germline, CDR1 SNHLY and CDR2 FYNNEI. The ends were cut back, 8 bases at V and 1 base at J, with 5 bases in the middle. For the CDR3, the DNA is TGTGCCAGCTGGGAGAACACTGAAGCTTTCTTT. This encodes CASWENTEAFF.

The chain is built from TRBV4-2 and TRBJ1-6; D gene uncertain. The V end was cut by 2 bases, the J end by 0 bases, with 11 bases between. Germline V gives CDR1 LGHNA, CDR2 YNFKEQ. The CDR3 consists of 17 residues. DNA for the CDR3: TGTGCCAGCAGCCAACCTGCACGCAACTCCTATAATTCACCCCTCCACTTT. Translation gives CASSQPARNSYNSPLHF.

V is TRBV4-2 and J is TRBJ2-2; the D gene is possibly TRBD2 (5 bases). The germline gives CDR1 LGHNA, CDR2 YNFKEQ. V was pared by 2 bases and J by 1 base, with 14 bases between. The CDR3 contains 17 residues. The CDR3 reads CASSQPGLPVNTGELFF. The CDR3 nucleotides read TGTGCCAGCAGCCAACCCGGACTCCCGGTGAACACCGGGGAGCTGTTTTTT.

This clonotype was observed at least ten times. The chain has TRBV7-2 and TRBJ2-7; 10 bases line up with TRBD1. V lost 5 bases to trimming and J lost 4 bases; unmatched junction nucleotides: 8. Germline assignment: CDR1 SGHTA and CDR2 FQGNSA. The CDR3 covers 15 residues. Here the CDR3 reads CASSTIGTGVYEQYF. CDR3 DNA: TGTGCCAGCAGCACGATCGGGACAGGGGTATACGAGCAGTACTTC.

This clonotype occurred many times. Possible read error: a much larger clone is one base away. The J gene is TRBJ2-5, the V gene TRBV11-2; D assignment may be TRBD1 or TRBD2 (5 bases each). In germline, CDR1 is SGHAT, CDR2 FQNNGV. CDR3 length: 14 amino acids. In DNA, the CDR3 is TGTGCCGGCAGCCCAGTGGTAGGGGACGGGACCCAGTACTTC. Its translation is CAGSPVVGDGTQYF. Based on the CDR3 plus reference TRBV11-2 and TRBJ2-5, the full variable domain is EAGVAQSPRYKIIEKRQSVAFWCNPISGHATLYWYQQILGQGPKLLIQFQNNGVVDDSQLPKDRFSAERLKGVDSTLKIQPAKLEDSAVYLCAGSPVVGDGTQYFGPGTRLLVL.

The sample holds many counts of this clonotype. The rearrangement links TRBV29-1 to TRBJ2-1, with 9 positions matching TRBD1. From germline, CDR1 is SQVTM and CDR2 ANQGSEA. The CDR3 consists of 13 residues. V shed 7 bases, J shed 1 base, and the junction held 2 bases outside the gene matches. CDR3 loop: CSAGQGSYNEQFF. In nucleotides, the CDR3 is TGCAGCGCCGGACAGGGGTCCTACAATGAGCAGTTCTTC.

At least ten counts were recorded for this clonotype. The chain employs TRBV20-1 and TRBJ2-2, with D possibly being TRBD1 (6 bases). The CDR3 is made up of 14 amino acids. V was pared by 0 bases and J by 5 bases, with 10 bases between. Germline CDR1 and CDR2: DFQATT and SNEGSKA (reference sequence). This CDR3 is CSARDLTGTGELFF. In DNA form, the CDR3 reads TGCAGTGCTAGAGACCTAACAGGGACCGGGGAGCTGTTTTTT.

This clonotype occurred many times. The genes are TRBV20-1 and TRBJ1-1; D not resolved. The CDR3 has 13 residues. The V end lost 0 bases, the J end lost 5 bases, and 10 bases lay between the germline ends. From germline, CDR1 is DFQATT and CDR2 SNEGSKA (reference sequence). CDR3 sequence (DNA): TGCAGTGCTAGAGAGTACAGAACGACTGAAGCTTTCTTT. This codes for CSAREYRTTEAFF.

This clonotype showed up many times. The V call is TRBV7-8, the J call TRBJ1-5, with a tentative D call TRBD1 (5 bases). The V and J ends lost 3 bases and 3 bases respectively, with 9 bases between them. The germline V gene encodes CDR1 SGHVS and CDR2 FQNEAQ. CDR3 length: 14 amino acids. The CDR3 sequence is CASSFSGVNQPQHF. The CDR3 DNA follows: TGTGCCAGCAGCTTCTCGGGGGTCAATCAGCCCCAGCATTTT. The variable domain in full, completed from reference TRBV7-8 and TRBJ1-5, reads GAGVSQSPRYKVAKRGQDVALRCDPISGHVSLFWYQQALGQGPEFLTYFQNEAQLDKSGLPSDRFFAERPEGSVSTLKIQRTQQEDSAVYLCASSFSGVNQPQHFGDGTRLSIL.

This clonotype was counted only a few times. The chain is built from TRBV20-1 and TRBJ2-1; D is ambiguous. Trimming took off 7 bases at V and 3 bases at J, with 10 bases between the two ends. The CDR3 covers 12 residues. Per germline, CDR1 DFQATT and CDR2 SNEGSKA (reference sequence). The CDR3 bases are TGCAGTGGAGCACCTGACTACAATGAGCAGTTCTTC. Translating gives CSGAPDYNEQFF.

Many counts were recorded for this clonotype. This chain uses TRBV2 with TRBJ1-5; 9 bases map to TRBD1. The trim removed 11 bases at V and 4 bases at J, leaving 12 bases unmatched. Germline V gene lookup returns CDR1 SNHLY and CDR2 FYNNEI. This CDR3 spans 15 amino acids. CDR3 nucleotide sequence: TGTGCCGGCGCTCCGGGACAGGGTTTAAATCAGCCCCAGCATTTT. Encoded protein: CAGAPGQGLNQPQHF.

In this sample, this clonotype turned up many times. The rearrangement uses TRBV6-5 and TRBJ2-7; 7 bases align to TRBD1. The CDR3 spans 13 residues. Trimming took 2 bases from V and 9 from J; bases not matched to a gene: 7. Per the germline V gene, CDR1 is MNHEY and CDR2 is SVGAGI. The CDR3 sequence: CASSYTNRGRQYF. The CDR3 region has the DNA TGTGCCAGCAGTTACACAAACAGGGGAAGGCAGTACTTC.

This clonotype showed up just once. This chain joins TRBV9 and TRBJ1-5; tentative D call: TRBD1 (5 bases). Germline V gene data show CDR1 as SGDLS and CDR2 as YYNGEE. The length of the CDR3 is 15 residues. V lost 4 bases and J lost 8, with 19 bases in between. In DNA form, the CDR3 reads TGTGCCAGCAGCTTGGGACCCGGGCCCTATAAGCCCCAGCATTTT. Amino acids: CASSLGPGPYKPQHF.

This clonotype was found a few times. This sequence joins TRBV29-1 and TRBJ1-2, with D unclear. Germline CDR1 and CDR2: SQVTM and ANQGSEA. V was clipped by 3 bases and J by 1 base, with 6 bases between them. CDR3 length equals 12 residues. The DNA of the CDR3 is TGCAGCGTTGAGGAGGATAACTATGGCTACACCTTC. Its translation is CSVEEDNYGYTF.

Ten or more counts support this clonotype. The chain recombines TRBV30 with TRBJ1-6, with D unclear. This CDR3 is built from 14 residues. Trimming left V 0 bases short and J 10 bases short, with 13 bases between. Per germline, CDR1 GTSNPN and CDR2 SVGIG (reference sequence). This CDR3 reads CAWSVSIRNSPLHF. The CDR3 DNA is TGTGCCTGGAGTGTATCGATTCGGAACTCACCCCTCCACTTT.

The chain combines TRBV4-1 with TRBJ2-7; TRBD2 matches 8 bases. Germline V gene sequence: CDR1 MGHRA, CDR2 YSYEKL. CDR3 length: 14 amino acids. The junction had 4 bases not matched to a gene; V was cut back by 0 bases and J by 6 bases. The CDR3 DNA follows: TGCGCCAGCAGCCAAGAAACGGGAGGGCCCGAGCAGTACTTC. Its protein product is CASSQETGGPEQYF.

The sample holds many counts of this clonotype. J is TRBJ2-7 and V is TRBV7-8; D gene ambiguous. This CDR3 spans 14 amino acids. Per germline, CDR1 SGHVS and CDR2 FQNEAQ. Trimming shortened V by 2 bases and J by 1 base, and 9 bases separated the two germline ends. The CDR3 reads CASSLTRLSYEQYF. CDR3 sequence (DNA): TGTGCCAGCAGCTTAACCCGTCTTTCCTACGAGCAGTACTTC.

Ten or more counts support this clonotype. The chain uses TRBV5-1 and TRBJ2-1; tentative D call: TRBD2 (5 bases). The V end was cut by 2 bases, the J end by 0 bases, with 12 bases between. This CDR3 comprises 16 residues. CDR1 SGHRS and CDR2 YFSETQ come from the germline V gene. The CDR3 loop reads CASSLASTSSYNEQFF. DNA for the CDR3: TGCGCCAGCAGCTTAGCTAGCACGAGCTCCTACAATGAGCAGTTCTTC.

This clonotype was seen repeatedly, ten times or more. CDR3 loop: CATSDIQTGANEQFF. In DNA, the CDR3 is TGTGCCACCAGTGATATCCAGACAGGAGCCAATGAGCAGTTCTTC. The chain is built from TRBV24-1 and TRBJ2-1; a possible D gene is TRBD1 (6 bases). CDR1 and CDR2 (germline): KGHDR, SFDVKD. With 3 bases removed from V and 6 bases from J, the gap between germline ends came to 14 bases. CDR3 size: 15 residues.